A selection of T cell receptor beta chains follows, all from one sample in a study of identical twins. TCRdb reprocessed the 5' RACE reads via MiXCR and lists one record per CDR3 protein. The sample holds roughly 230,000 distinct CDR3 sequences; around 8.3% are singletons and the top ten take roughly 3.1%. These data were likewise used in another study, on yellow fever vaccine responses in identical twins.

The specimen was CD8+ T cells sorted from blood. The receptors shown here come from a young woman in good health. Both conserved end residues are part of each CDR3. Each record gives: CDR3 DNA, CDR3 protein, D gene, V gene, clone size, J gene. D genes are given only for firm matches. Part of the rows lack a size; the others show once, few, many or a class for expanded clones.

CDR3 DNA: TGTGCCAGCAGGGACACCCCATCAGATACGCAGTATTTT
CDR3 protein: CASRDTPSDTQYF
D gene: -
V gene: TRBV4-2
clone size: many
J gene: TRBJ2-3

CDR3 DNA: TGTGCCTGGAGTATCGGACAGTCCTACGAGCAGTACTTC
CDR3 protein: CAWSIGQSYEQYF
D gene: -
V gene: TRBV30
clone size: -
J gene: TRBJ2-7

CDR3 DNA: TGTGCCAGCAGAAAACTAGCGGGAGGGCTCCTCGAGACCCAGTACTTC
CDR3 protein: CASRKLAGGLLETQYF
D gene: TRBD2
V gene: TRBV28
clone size: few
J gene: TRBJ2-5

CDR3 DNA: TGTGCTAGTGGTTTGGGTGGGTTTCCGGGTATTGATACGCAGTATTTT
CDR3 protein: CASGLGGFPGIDTQYF
D gene: -
V gene: TRBV12-5
clone size: -
J gene: TRBJ2-3

CDR3 DNA: TGCAGCGTTCGGAGTAGTGGGGGGCAATACGAGCAGTACTTC
CDR3 protein: CSVRSSGGQYEQYF
D gene: -
V gene: TRBV29-1
clone size: few
J gene: TRBJ2-7

CDR3 DNA: TGTGCCATCAGTGACGGGGCGGGGGGGCTCCTGTACTTC
CDR3 protein: CAISDGAGGLLYF
D gene: TRBD2
V gene: TRBV10-3
clone size: -
J gene: TRBJ2-5

CDR3 DNA: TGTGCCAGCAGCTTGGTCCCCGGGGAAGAGCAGTACTTC
CDR3 protein: CASSLVPGEEQYF
D gene: -
V gene: TRBV7-3
clone size: few
J gene: TRBJ2-7

CDR3 DNA: TGCGCCAGCAGCCAGGGGACTAGTTTCTACGAGCAGTACTTC
CDR3 protein: CASSQGTSFYEQYF
D gene: TRBD2
V gene: TRBV4-3
clone size: few
J gene: TRBJ2-7

CDR3 DNA: TGTGCCAGCAGCCAAGACGGGGGGCTAGCTCGTGAGCAGTACTTC
CDR3 protein: CASSQDGGLAREQYF
D gene: -
V gene: TRBV14
clone size: few
J gene: TRBJ2-7

CDR3 DNA: TGTGCCAGCAACCAGGGGGTTGACACCGGGGAGCTGTTTTTT
CDR3 protein: CASNQGVDTGELFF
D gene: TRBD1
V gene: TRBV2
clone size: few
J gene: TRBJ2-2

CDR3 DNA: TGTGCCAGCAGCACACTCACAGGGGTGGGACCTGAAGCTTTCTTT
CDR3 protein: CASSTLTGVGPEAFF
D gene: TRBD1
V gene: TRBV7-8
clone size: -
J gene: TRBJ1-1

CDR3 DNA: TGTGCCAGCAGCAAAGTAACCACAGGGGGTGGAAATGAGCAGTTCTTC
CDR3 protein: CASSKVTTGGGNEQFF
D gene: -
V gene: TRBV21-1
clone size: -
J gene: TRBJ2-1

CDR3 DNA: TGCGCCAGCAGCGCCTTTTCGCGCGGCTACGAGCAGTACTTC
CDR3 protein: CASSAFSRGYEQYF
D gene: -
V gene: TRBV10-2
clone size: -
J gene: TRBJ2-7

CDR3 DNA: TGCAGTGCCCGCACTTCCAGCGGGAGATACAATGAGCAGTTCTTC
CDR3 protein: CSARTSSGRYNEQFF
D gene: TRBD2
V gene: TRBV20-1
clone size: -
J gene: TRBJ2-1

CDR3 DNA: TGCGCCAGCAGTCACGATAAGAAACGGGGAACCTACGAGCAGTACTTC
CDR3 protein: CASSHDKKRGTYEQYF
D gene: -
V gene: TRBV4-1
clone size: few
J gene: TRBJ2-7

CDR3 DNA: TGCGCCAGCAGCCCCACGACTCGGAGCTCCTCCTACGAGCAGTACTTC
CDR3 protein: CASSPTTRSSSYEQYF
D gene: -
V gene: TRBV5-1
clone size: many
J gene: TRBJ2-7

CDR3 DNA: TGCAGTGCTAGAAAGGAGGGGAGCTCCTACAATGAGCAGTTCTTC
CDR3 protein: CSARKEGSSYNEQFF
D gene: -
V gene: TRBV20-1
clone size: -
J gene: TRBJ2-1

CDR3 DNA: TGTGCCAGCAGCCATTACCGGGCCCTAGACACCGGGGAGCTGTTTTTT
CDR3 protein: CASSHYRALDTGELFF
D gene: -
V gene: TRBV3-1
clone size: many
J gene: TRBJ2-2

CDR3 DNA: TGCAGCGTTGAAGGGTTACCCGGGACGGCAGGGGTTGACTATGGCTACACCTTC
CDR3 protein: CSVEGLPGTAGVDYGYTF
D gene: -
V gene: TRBV29-1
clone size: many
J gene: TRBJ1-2

CDR3 DNA: TGTGCCAGCAGCGTAGACACAGATACGCAGTATTTT
CDR3 protein: CASSVDTDTQYF
D gene: -
V gene: TRBV9
clone size: -
J gene: TRBJ2-3

CDR3 DNA: TGCGCCAGCAACCGGGCTAGCGGGAGCCACAATGAGCAGTTCTTC
CDR3 protein: CASNRASGSHNEQFF
D gene: TRBD2
V gene: TRBV5-1
clone size: many
J gene: TRBJ2-1

CDR3 DNA: TGTGCCAGCAGTTACGAGCTAGCTGGCTCCCAAGAGACCCAGTACTTC
CDR3 protein: CASSYELAGSQETQYF
D gene: -
V gene: TRBV6-5
clone size: few
J gene: TRBJ2-5

CDR3 DNA: TGTGCCAGCAGTGACTCGTTATCGATCTATGGCTACACCTTC
CDR3 protein: CASSDSLSIYGYTF
D gene: -
V gene: TRBV6-4
clone size: many
J gene: TRBJ1-2

CDR3 DNA: TGCGCCAGCAGCGACCCTGGGGACAGTGGCTACACCTTC
CDR3 protein: CASSDPGDSGYTF
D gene: TRBD1
V gene: TRBV10-1
clone size: -
J gene: TRBJ1-2

CDR3 DNA: TGTGCCAGCAGCGTCGGGAAGCTCCCGAGGGACTCCTACGAGCAGTACTTC
CDR3 protein: CASSVGKLPRDSYEQYF
D gene: -
V gene: TRBV7-2
clone size: few
J gene: TRBJ2-7

CDR3 DNA: TGTGCCAGCAAAGCCCTAACAGGACTCCAAGAGACCCAGTACTTC
CDR3 protein: CASKALTGLQETQYF
D gene: -
V gene: TRBV2
clone size: -
J gene: TRBJ2-5

CDR3 DNA: TGCAGTGCTAGAGATTTCCAGGCCATTAACTATGGCTACACCTTC
CDR3 protein: CSARDFQAINYGYTF
D gene: -
V gene: TRBV20-1
clone size: many
J gene: TRBJ1-2

CDR3 DNA: TGTGCCATCAGTGACGGGCAGAACACTGAAGCTTTCTTT
CDR3 protein: CAISDGQNTEAFF
D gene: -
V gene: TRBV10-3
clone size: many
J gene: TRBJ1-1

CDR3 DNA: TGTGCCAGCAGCCCACAGGGGGCTCCGCCAGATACGCAGTATTTT
CDR3 protein: CASSPQGAPPDTQYF
D gene: TRBD1
V gene: TRBV7-9
clone size: -
J gene: TRBJ2-3

CDR3 DNA: TGCAGTGCTAGAGGTCCCAGGGGAGGCTATGGCTACACCTTC
CDR3 protein: CSARGPRGGYGYTF
D gene: -
V gene: TRBV20-1
clone size: many
J gene: TRBJ1-2

CDR3 DNA: TGTGCCAGCAGCTTGGCCAAGGGCGAGCAGTACTTC
CDR3 protein: CASSLAKGEQYF
D gene: -
V gene: TRBV12-3/TRBV12-4
clone size: many
J gene: TRBJ2-7

CDR3 DNA: TGTGCCAGCAGTTACTCGATTGGGGGAGAAGAGACCCAGTACTTC
CDR3 protein: CASSYSIGGEETQYF
D gene: -
V gene: TRBV6-2/TRBV6-3
clone size: few
J gene: TRBJ2-5

CDR3 DNA: TGTGCCAGCAGCTTGGCCGGGACAGGGATCACTGAAGCTTTCTTT
CDR3 protein: CASSLAGTGITEAFF
D gene: TRBD1
V gene: TRBV7-9
clone size: few
J gene: TRBJ1-1

CDR3 DNA: TGCAGCGTGGCCCTTGGGTTCGAGACCCAGTACTTC
CDR3 protein: CSVALGFETQYF
D gene: -
V gene: TRBV29-1
clone size: -
J gene: TRBJ2-5

CDR3 DNA: TGTGCCAGCAGCTTAGTTGCGACAGATTACGAGCAGTACTTC
CDR3 protein: CASSLVATDYEQYF
D gene: -
V gene: TRBV7-9
clone size: many
J gene: TRBJ2-7

CDR3 DNA: TGTGCCATCAGCGATACAGGGGACCCCTACGAGCAGTACTTC
CDR3 protein: CAISDTGDPYEQYF
D gene: TRBD1
V gene: TRBV10-3
clone size: many
J gene: TRBJ2-7

CDR3 DNA: TGCGCCAGCAGCCTCCGACTAGCGGGAGATGATAGCCCCGGGGAGCTGTTTTTT
CDR3 protein: CASSLRLAGDDSPGELFF
D gene: TRBD2
V gene: TRBV4-1
clone size: few
J gene: TRBJ2-2

CDR3 DNA: TGCAGCGCTGGGGACAGGGGGGCCTACGAGCAGTACTTC
CDR3 protein: CSAGDRGAYEQYF
D gene: TRBD1
V gene: TRBV29-1
clone size: many
J gene: TRBJ2-7

CDR3 DNA: TGTGCCAGCAGTGAGGGACTGGAAAACAATGAGCAGTTCTTC
CDR3 protein: CASSEGLENNEQFF
D gene: -
V gene: TRBV6-4
clone size: many
J gene: TRBJ2-1

CDR3 DNA: TGTGCCAGCAGTGACACAGGGGGCCACAATGAGCAGTTCTTC
CDR3 protein: CASSDTGGHNEQFF
D gene: TRBD1
V gene: TRBV2
clone size: few
J gene: TRBJ2-1

CDR3 DNA: TGTGCCAGCAGTAAGAGAGAATCCTACGAGCAGTACTTC
CDR3 protein: CASSKRESYEQYF
D gene: -
V gene: TRBV6-1
clone size: -
J gene: TRBJ2-7

CDR3 DNA: TGTGCCAGCAGCTCCCCAAATCAGCCCCAGCATTTT
CDR3 protein: CASSSPNQPQHF
D gene: -
V gene: TRBV7-9
clone size: many
J gene: TRBJ1-5

CDR3 DNA: TGTGCCATTTCTTCGGGGGGCAGGGGCCGTGTGGATACGCAGTATTTT
CDR3 protein: CAISSGGRGRVDTQYF
D gene: -
V gene: TRBV25-1
clone size: many
J gene: TRBJ2-3

CDR3 DNA: TGTGCCAGCATCCCTTCATTGGGCGCTGAAGCTTTCTTT
CDR3 protein: CASIPSLGAEAFF
D gene: -
V gene: TRBV5-5
clone size: few
J gene: TRBJ1-1

CDR3 DNA: TGTGCCAGCAGCGGGGGGGCAGGACTAAACTATGGCTACACCTTC
CDR3 protein: CASSGGAGLNYGYTF
D gene: -
V gene: TRBV12-3/TRBV12-4
clone size: many
J gene: TRBJ1-2

CDR3 DNA: TGTGCCACCAGCCAATCCTCCATCGGGAGGGTCTACAATGAGCAGTTCTTC
CDR3 protein: CATSQSSIGRVYNEQFF
D gene: TRBD2
V gene: TRBV3-1
clone size: -
J gene: TRBJ2-1

CDR3 DNA: TGTGCCAGCAGTCCGCTTACAGGGGTTAACTACGAGCAGTACTTC
CDR3 protein: CASSPLTGVNYEQYF
D gene: TRBD1
V gene: TRBV28
clone size: many
J gene: TRBJ2-7

CDR3 DNA: TGTGCCAGCACACAACCCCCCGGGGGGAACACTGAAGCTTTCTTT
CDR3 protein: CASTQPPGGNTEAFF
D gene: -
V gene: TRBV6-1
clone size: few
J gene: TRBJ1-1

CDR3 DNA: TGCAGTGCTATTACAGGGCTGAACACTGAAGCTTTCTTT
CDR3 protein: CSAITGLNTEAFF
D gene: -
V gene: TRBV20-1
clone size: few
J gene: TRBJ1-1

CDR3 DNA: TGTGCCAGCAGTGAAGACTTGGGGGCAAGGGAGACCCAGTACTTC
CDR3 protein: CASSEDLGARETQYF
D gene: -
V gene: TRBV25-1
clone size: few
J gene: TRBJ2-5

CDR3 DNA: TGCGCCAGCAGCCAAGATCGTATACACAGGTGGGGGTTGACCGGGGAGCTGTTTTTT
CDR3 protein: CASSQDRIHRWGLTGELFF
D gene: -
V gene: TRBV4-3
clone size: few
J gene: TRBJ2-2

CDR3 DNA: TGTGCCAGCAGGCCATCCCTCCGGGAATATGAAAACATTCAGTACTTC
CDR3 protein: CASRPSLREYENIQYF
D gene: -
V gene: TRBV28
clone size: -
J gene: TRBJ2-4

CDR3 DNA: TGTGCCAGCAGCTTAACTGAGGGACAACAGTACTTC
CDR3 protein: CASSLTEGQQYF
D gene: -
V gene: TRBV5-6
clone size: few
J gene: TRBJ2-7

CDR3 DNA: TGCAGTGCCGGGGGGCCTCGGGGGATACTAGCGGGAGGATGGCAAGAGACCCAGTACTTC
CDR3 protein: CSAGGPRGILAGGWQETQYF
D gene: TRBD2
V gene: TRBV20-1
clone size: few
J gene: TRBJ2-5

CDR3 DNA: TGTGCCAGCAGCTTTTCCGGTGGGAACCCCTACGAGCAGTACTTC
CDR3 protein: CASSFSGGNPYEQYF
D gene: -
V gene: TRBV7-9
clone size: -
J gene: TRBJ2-7

CDR3 DNA: TGTGCCAGCAGCTTAGGCCGGGGGGAAATGAACACCGGGGAGCTGTTTTTT
CDR3 protein: CASSLGRGEMNTGELFF
D gene: TRBD2
V gene: TRBV11-2
clone size: few
J gene: TRBJ2-2